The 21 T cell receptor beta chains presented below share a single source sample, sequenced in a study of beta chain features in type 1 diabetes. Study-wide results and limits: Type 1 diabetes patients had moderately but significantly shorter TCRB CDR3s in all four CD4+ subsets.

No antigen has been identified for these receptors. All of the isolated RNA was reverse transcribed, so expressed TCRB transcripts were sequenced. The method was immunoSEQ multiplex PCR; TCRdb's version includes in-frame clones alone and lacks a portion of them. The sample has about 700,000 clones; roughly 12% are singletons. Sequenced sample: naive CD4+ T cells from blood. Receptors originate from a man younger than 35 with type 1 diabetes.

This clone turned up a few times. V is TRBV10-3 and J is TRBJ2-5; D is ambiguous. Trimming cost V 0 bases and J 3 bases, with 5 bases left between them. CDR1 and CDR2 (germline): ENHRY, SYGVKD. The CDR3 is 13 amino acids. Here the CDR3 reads CAISESLKETQYF. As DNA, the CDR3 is TGTGCCATCAGTGAGTCTTTAAAAGAGACCCAGTACTTC.

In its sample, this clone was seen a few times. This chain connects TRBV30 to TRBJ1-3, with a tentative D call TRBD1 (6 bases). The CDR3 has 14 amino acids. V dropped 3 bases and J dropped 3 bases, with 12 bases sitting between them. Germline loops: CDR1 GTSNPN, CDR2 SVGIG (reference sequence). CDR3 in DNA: TGTGCCTGGAGGGGGGCTCGGAATGGAAACACCATATATTTT. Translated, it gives CAWRGARNGNTIYF.

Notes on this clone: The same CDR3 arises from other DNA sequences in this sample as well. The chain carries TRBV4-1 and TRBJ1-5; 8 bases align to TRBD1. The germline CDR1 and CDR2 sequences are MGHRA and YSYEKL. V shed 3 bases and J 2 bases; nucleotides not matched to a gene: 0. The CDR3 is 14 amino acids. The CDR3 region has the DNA TGCGCCAGCAGCCAGACAGGGGGCAATCAGCCCCAGCATTTT. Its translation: CASSQTGGNQPQHF.

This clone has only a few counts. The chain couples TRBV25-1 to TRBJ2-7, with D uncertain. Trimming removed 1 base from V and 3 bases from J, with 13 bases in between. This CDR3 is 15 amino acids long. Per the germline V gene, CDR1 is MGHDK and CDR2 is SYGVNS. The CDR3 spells CASSEWTLTSYEQYF. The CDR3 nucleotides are TGTGCCAGCAGTGAATGGACCCTGACCAGCTACGAGCAGTACTTC.

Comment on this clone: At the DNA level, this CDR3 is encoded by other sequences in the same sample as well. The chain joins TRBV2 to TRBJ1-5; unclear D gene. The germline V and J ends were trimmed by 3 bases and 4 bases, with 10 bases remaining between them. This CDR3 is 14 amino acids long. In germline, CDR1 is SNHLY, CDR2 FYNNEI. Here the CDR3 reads CASSDLVGNQPQHF. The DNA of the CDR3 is TGTGCCAGCAGTGACTTAGTGGGGAATCAGCCCCAGCATTTT.

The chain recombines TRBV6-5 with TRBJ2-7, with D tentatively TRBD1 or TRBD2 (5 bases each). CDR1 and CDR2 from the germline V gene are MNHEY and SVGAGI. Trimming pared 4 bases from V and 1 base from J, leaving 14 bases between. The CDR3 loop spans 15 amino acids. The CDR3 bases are TGTGCCAGCAGTTCCCCGGGACGGAAGTCCTACGAGCAGTACTTC. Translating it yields CASSSPGRKSYEQYF.

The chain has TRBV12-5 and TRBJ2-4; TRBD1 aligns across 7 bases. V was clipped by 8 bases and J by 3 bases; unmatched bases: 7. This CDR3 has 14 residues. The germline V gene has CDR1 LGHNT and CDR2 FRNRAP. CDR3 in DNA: TGTGCTAGTCCCAGTCGGGACAGCAAAAACATTCAGTACTTC. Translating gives CASPSRDSKNIQYF.

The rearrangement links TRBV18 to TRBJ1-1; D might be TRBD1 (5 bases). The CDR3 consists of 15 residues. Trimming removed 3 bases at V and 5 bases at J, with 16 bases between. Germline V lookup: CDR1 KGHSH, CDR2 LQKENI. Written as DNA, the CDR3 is TGTGCCAGCTCACCTCCCTGGGGCGGTTTGACTGAAGCTTTCTTT. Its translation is CASSPPWGGLTEAFF.

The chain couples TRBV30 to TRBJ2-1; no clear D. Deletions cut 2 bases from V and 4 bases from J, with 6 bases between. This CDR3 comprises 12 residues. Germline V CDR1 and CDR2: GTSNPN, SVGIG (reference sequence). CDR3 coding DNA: TGTGCCTGGAGTACAAGTTACAATGAGCAGTTCTTC. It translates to CAWSTSYNEQFF.

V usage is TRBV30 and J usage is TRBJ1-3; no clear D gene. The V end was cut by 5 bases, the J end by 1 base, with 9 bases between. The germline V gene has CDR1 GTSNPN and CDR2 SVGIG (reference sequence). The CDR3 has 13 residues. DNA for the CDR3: TGTGCCTGGGACGCCTCTTCTGGAAACACCATATATTTT. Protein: CAWDASSGNTIYF.

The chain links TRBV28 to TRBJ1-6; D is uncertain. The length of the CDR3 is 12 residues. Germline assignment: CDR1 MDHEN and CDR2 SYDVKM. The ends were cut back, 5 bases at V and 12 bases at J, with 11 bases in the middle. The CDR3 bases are TGTGCCAGCAGTAACTCCGACCGACCCCTCCACTTT. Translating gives CASSNSDRPLHF. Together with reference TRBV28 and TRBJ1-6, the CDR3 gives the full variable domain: DVKVTQSSRYLVKRTGEKVFLECVQDMDHENMFWYRQDPGLGLRLIYFSYDVKMKEKGDIPEGYSVSREKKERFSLILESASTNQTSMYLCASSNSDRPLHFGNGTRLTVT.

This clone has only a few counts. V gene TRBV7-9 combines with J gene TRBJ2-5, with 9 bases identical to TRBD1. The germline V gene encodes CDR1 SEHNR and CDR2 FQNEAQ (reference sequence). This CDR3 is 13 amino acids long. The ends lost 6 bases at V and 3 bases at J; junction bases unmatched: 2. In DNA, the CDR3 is TGTGCCAGCAGTTGGACAGGGGAAGAGACCCAGTACTTC. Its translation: CASSWTGEETQYF.

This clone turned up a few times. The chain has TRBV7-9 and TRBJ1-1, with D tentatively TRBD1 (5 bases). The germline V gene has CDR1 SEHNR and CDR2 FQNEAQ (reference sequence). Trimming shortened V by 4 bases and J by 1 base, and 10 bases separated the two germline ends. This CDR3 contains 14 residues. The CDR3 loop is CASSYQTANTEAFF. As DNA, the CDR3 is TGTGCCAGCAGCTACCAGACAGCGAACACTGAAGCTTTCTTT.

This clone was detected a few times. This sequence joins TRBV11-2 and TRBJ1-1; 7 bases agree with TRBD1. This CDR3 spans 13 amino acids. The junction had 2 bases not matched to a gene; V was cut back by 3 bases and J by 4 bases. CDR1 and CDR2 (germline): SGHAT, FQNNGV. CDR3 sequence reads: CASSLTGITEAFF. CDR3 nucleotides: TGTGCCAGCAGCTTGACAGGGATCACTGAAGCTTTCTTT.

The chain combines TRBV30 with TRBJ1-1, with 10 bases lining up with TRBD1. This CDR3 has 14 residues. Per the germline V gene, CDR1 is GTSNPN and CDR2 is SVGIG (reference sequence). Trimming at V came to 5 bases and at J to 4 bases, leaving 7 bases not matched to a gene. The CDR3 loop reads CAWERQGAGTEAFF. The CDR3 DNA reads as TGTGCCTGGGAACGACAGGGGGCGGGCACTGAAGCTTTCTTT.

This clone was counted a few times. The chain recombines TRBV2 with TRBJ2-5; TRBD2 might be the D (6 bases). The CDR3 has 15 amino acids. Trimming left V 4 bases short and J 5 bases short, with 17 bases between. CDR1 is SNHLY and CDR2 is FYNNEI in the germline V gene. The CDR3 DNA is TGTGCCAGCAGTGGGATTATGACTAGTCCGGAGACCCAGTACTTC. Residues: CASSGIMTSPETQYF.

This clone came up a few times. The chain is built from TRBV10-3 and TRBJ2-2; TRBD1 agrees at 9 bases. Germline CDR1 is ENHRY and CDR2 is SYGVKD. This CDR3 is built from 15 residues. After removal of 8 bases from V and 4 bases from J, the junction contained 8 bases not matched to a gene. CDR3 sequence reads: CAIGDRAPITGELFF. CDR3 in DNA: TGTGCCATCGGGGACAGGGCTCCTATCACCGGGGAGCTGTTTTTT.

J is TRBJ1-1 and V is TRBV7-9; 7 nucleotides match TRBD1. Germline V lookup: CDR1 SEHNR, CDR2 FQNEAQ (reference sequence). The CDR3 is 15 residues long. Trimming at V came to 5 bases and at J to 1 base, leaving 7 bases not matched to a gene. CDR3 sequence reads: CASSLPTGRNTEAFF. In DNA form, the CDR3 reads TGTGCCAGCAGCCTCCCGACAGGGAGGAACACTGAAGCTTTCTTT. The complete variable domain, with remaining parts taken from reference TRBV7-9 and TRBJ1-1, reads DTGVSQNPRHKITKRGQNVTFRCDPISEHNRLYWYRQTLGQGPEFLTYFQNEAQLEKSRLLSDRFSAERPKGSFSTLEIQRTEQGDSAMYLCASSLPTGRNTEAFFGQGTRLTVV.

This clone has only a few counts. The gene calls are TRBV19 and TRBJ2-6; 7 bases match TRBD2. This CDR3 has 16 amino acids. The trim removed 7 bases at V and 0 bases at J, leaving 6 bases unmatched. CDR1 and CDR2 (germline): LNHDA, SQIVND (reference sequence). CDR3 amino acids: CASIPGGSSGANVLTF. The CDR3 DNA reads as TGTGCCAGTATCCCCGGGGGGAGCTCTGGGGCCAACGTCCTGACTTTC.

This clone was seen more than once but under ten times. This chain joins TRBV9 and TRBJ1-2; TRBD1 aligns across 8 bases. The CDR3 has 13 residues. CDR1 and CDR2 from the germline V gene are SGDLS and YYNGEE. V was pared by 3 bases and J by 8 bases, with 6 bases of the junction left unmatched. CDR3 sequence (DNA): TGTGCCAGCAGCGCCTTGCAGGGGGCGGGCTACACCTTC. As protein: CASSALQGAGYTF.

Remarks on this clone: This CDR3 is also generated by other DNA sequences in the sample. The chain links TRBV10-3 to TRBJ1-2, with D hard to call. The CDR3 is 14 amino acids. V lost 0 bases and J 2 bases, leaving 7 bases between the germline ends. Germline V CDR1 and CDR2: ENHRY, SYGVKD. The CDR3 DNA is TGTGCCATCAGTGAGTCTGGAGGGAACTATGGCTACACCTTC. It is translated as CAISESGGNYGYTF.